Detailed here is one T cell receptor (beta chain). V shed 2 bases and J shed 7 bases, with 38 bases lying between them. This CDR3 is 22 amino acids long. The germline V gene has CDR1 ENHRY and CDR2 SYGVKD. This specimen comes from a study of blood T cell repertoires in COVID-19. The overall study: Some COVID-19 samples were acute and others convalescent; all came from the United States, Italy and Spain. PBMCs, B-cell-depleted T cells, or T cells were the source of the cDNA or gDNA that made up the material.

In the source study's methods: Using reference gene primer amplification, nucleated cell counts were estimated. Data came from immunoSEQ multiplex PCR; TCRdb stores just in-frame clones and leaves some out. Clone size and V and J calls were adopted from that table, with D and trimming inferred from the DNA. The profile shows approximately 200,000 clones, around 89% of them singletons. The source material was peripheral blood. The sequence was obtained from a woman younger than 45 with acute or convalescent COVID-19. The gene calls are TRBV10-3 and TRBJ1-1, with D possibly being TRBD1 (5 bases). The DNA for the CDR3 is TGTGCCATCAGTGAGGGGGAAAGAACGAGCGGGACGGACGATCCTCGGGGTGGTGAAGCTTTCTTT. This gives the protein CAISEGERTSGTDDPRGGEAFF.